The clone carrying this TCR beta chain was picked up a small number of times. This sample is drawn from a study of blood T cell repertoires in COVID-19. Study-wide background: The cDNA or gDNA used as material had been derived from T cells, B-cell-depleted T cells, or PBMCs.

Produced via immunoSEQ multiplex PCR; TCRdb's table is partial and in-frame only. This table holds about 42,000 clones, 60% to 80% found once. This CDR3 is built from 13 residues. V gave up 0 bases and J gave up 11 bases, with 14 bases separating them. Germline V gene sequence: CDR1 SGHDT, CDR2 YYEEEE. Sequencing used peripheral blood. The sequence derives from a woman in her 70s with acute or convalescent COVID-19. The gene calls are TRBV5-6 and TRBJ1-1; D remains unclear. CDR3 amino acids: CASSLGRGQSAFF. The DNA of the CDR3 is TGTGCCAGCAGCTTGGGTAGAGGGCAGTCGGCTTTCTTT.